This passage covers 3 T cell receptor beta chains from one sample sequenced in a study of spatial heterogeneity in lung cancer. Time point denoted: blood at routine non-recurrence follow-up after resection. TCRdb re-called the 5' RACE reads with MiXCR, one entry per CDR3 protein. The top ten hold 20% to 25% of the sample, which has fewer than 100,000 distinct CDR3 sequences, roughly 21% seen once. This sample comprised PBMCs, obtained at follow-up. Source of these receptors: a male donor with early-stage non-small cell lung cancer.

J is TRBJ2-3 and V is TRBV20-1, with D perhaps matching TRBD1 (5 bases). V lost 0 bases, J lost 5 bases, and 6 bases lay in between. The CDR3 spans 12 residues. From germline, CDR1 is DFQATT and CDR2 SNEGSKA (reference sequence). CDR3 coding DNA: TGCAGTGCTAGAGATCAGGGAGATACGCAGTATTTT. Translation gives CSARDQGDTQYF.

This clonotype was counted a few times. The CDR3 DNA reads TGTGCCAGCAGCTCGCAACAGGTCCCCACTGAAGCTTTCTTT. Residues: CASSSQQVPTEAFF. The V gene is TRBV7-9, the J gene TRBJ1-1; maybe TRBD1 (5 bases). V lost 4 bases and J lost 4, with 13 bases in between. This CDR3 has 14 amino acids. The germline V gene has CDR1 SEHNR and CDR2 FQNEAQ (reference sequence).

V usage is TRBV3-1 and J usage is TRBJ1-5; D gene ambiguous. CDR1 LGHDT and CDR2 YNNKEL come from the germline V gene (reference sequence). This CDR3 contains 14 residues. The V and J ends lost 4 bases and 3 bases respectively, with 10 bases between them. As DNA, the CDR3 is TGTGCCAGCAGCCCCACAGAGTACAATCAGCCCCAGCATTTT. This translates into CASSPTEYNQPQHF.